The text below deals with one TCR beta chain. The CDR3 contains 15 residues. Germline values: CDR1 SEHNR, CDR2 FQNEAQ (reference sequence). V was clipped by 1 base and J by 6 bases, with 13 bases between them. TCRdb reprocessed the RT-PCR reads with MiXCR, giving one entry per CDR3 protein. The table lists about 700,000 distinct CDR3 sequences, more than 13% of them singletons. Sequenced: memory CD4+ T cells from blood. The genes are TRBV7-9 and TRBJ2-1; the D gene is possibly TRBD2 (5 bases). The clonotype was recovered from a female donor in good health, serving as a healthy control. CDR3 region: CASSLVREMINEQFF. The DNA of the CDR3 is TGTGCCAGCAGCTTAGTGAGGGAAATGATCAATGAGCAGTTCTTC.